These T cell receptor beta chains were read from a single sample in a study of shared clonotypes between healthy human individuals. Data came from immunoSEQ multiplex PCR; TCRdb stores just in-frame clones and leaves some out. The data contain 2 million to 3 million clones, more than 90% of them singletons. The sequencing sample was made of naive CD4+ T cells sorted from blood. All receptors come from a man aged 18 to 29 in good health. Each CDR3 is given with its conserved first and last residue. The D gene is left open where the match is weak. Rows give clone size only sometimes, using once, few, many, or a class for an expanded clone.

J,size,D,V,CDR3,DNA
TRBJ2-3,-,-,TRBV7-3,CASSLGAEDTQYF,TGTGCCAGCAGCTTGGGGGCGGAAGATACGCAGTATTTT
TRBJ2-5,-,TRBD1,TRBV29-1,CSARRGGTGVRETQYF,TGCAGCGCCCGTAGGGGCGGGACAGGGGTACGGGAGACCCAGTACTTC
TRBJ2-7,-,-,TRBV29-1,CSAISGTYEQYF,TGCAGCGCCATCAGCGGTACCTACGAGCAGTACTTC
TRBJ1-5,once,-,TRBV10-3,CAISENGLNNQPQHF,TGTGCCATCAGTGAGAACGGACTGAACAATCAGCCCCAGCATTTT
TRBJ1-2,-,-,TRBV5-1,CASSFDAANGYTF,TGCGCCAGCAGCTTCGACGCGGCTAATGGCTACACCTTC
TRBJ1-1,-,TRBD1,TRBV11-1,CASSLEVPPGGNTEAFF,TGTGCCAGCAGCTTAGAGGTCCCCCCAGGGGGGAACACTGAAGCTTTCTTT
TRBJ2-3,-,-,TRBV5-1,CASGLHHSTDTQYF,TGCGCCTCCGGACTACACCATAGCACAGATACGCAGTATTTT
TRBJ1-4,-,-,TRBV30,CAWSKGEKLFF,TGTGCCTGGAGTAAAGGTGAAAAACTGTTTTTT
TRBJ2-7,-,-,TRBV6-1,CASSEAPARGAHEQYF,TGTGCCAGCAGTGAAGCCCCGGCACGGGGGGCCCACGAGCAGTACTTC
TRBJ2-2,-,TRBD2,TRBV29-1,CSATGLAGEFVGELFF,TGCAGCGCAACGGGACTAGCGGGGGAGTTTGTCGGGGAGCTGTTTTTT
TRBJ1-3,-,-,TRBV4-1,CASSQEASGGRGNTIYF,TGCGCCAGCAGCCAAGAGGCCTCGGGTGGAAGGGGAAACACCATATATTTT
TRBJ2-7,-,-,TRBV7-2,CASRGPYEQYF,TGTGCCAGCAGGGGGCCCTACGAGCAGTACTTC
TRBJ2-7,once,-,TRBV6-5,CASSYGVYEQYF,TGTGCCAGCAGTTACGGTGTCTACGAGCAGTACTTC
TRBJ2-1,-,-,TRBV7-8,CASSHQELSSYNEQFF,TGTGCCAGCAGCCATCAGGAGTTGAGCTCCTACAATGAGCAGTTCTTC